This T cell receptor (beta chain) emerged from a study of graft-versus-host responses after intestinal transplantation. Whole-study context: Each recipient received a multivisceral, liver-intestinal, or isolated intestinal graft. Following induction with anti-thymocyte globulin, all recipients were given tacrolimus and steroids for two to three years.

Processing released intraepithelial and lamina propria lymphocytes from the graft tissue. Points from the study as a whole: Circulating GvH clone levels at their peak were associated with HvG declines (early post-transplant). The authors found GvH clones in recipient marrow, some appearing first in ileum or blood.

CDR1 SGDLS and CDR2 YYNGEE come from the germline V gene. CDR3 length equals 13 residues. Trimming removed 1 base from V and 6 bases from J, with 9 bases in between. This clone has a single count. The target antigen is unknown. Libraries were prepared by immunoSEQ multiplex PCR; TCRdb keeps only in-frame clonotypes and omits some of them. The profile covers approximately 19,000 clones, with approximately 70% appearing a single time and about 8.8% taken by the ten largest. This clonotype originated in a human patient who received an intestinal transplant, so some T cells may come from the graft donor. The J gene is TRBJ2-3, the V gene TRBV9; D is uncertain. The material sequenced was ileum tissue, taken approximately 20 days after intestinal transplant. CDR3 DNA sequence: TGTGCCAGCAGCGTACGGTTTCGGGATACGCAGTATTTT. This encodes CASSVRFRDTQYF. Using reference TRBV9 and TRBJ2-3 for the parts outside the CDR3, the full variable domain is DSGVTQTPKHLITATGQRVTLRCSPRSGDLSVYWYQQSLDQGLQFLIQYYNGEERAKGNILERFSAQQFPDLHSELNLSSLELGDSALYFCASSVRFRDTQYFGPGTRLTVL.